Below are 2 T cell receptor beta chains sequenced from a single sample in a study of blood T cell repertoires in COVID-19 (TCRdb year 2020). The method behind the library was the immunoSEQ multiplex PCR assay. Not all clones reach the TCRdb copy of this immuneACCESS table, which keeps in-frame sequences only. Checked studies attribute under half of the gap to unresolved V genes and leave the rest unexplained. Here the sample has about 350,000 clones; more than 75% occur a single time. The ten top clones hold nearly 6.5% of the sample. Sequencing was performed on peripheral blood. The receptors come from a woman aged 45-60 years with COVID-19, enrolled during active disease.

The V and J genes are TRBV5-1 and TRBJ2-1, with TRBD2 matching over 8 bases. Germline CDR1 SGHRS, CDR2 YFSETQ. The CDR3 length is 15 residues. Trimming took 5 bases from V and 10 from J; bases not matched to a gene: 14. CDR3 region: CASRAGAGDSGEQFF. As DNA, the CDR3 is TGCGCCAGCAGAGCCGGAGCGGGAGATTCAGGAGAGCAGTTCTTC.

This chain links TRBV7-9 with TRBJ1-6; D is perhaps TRBD1 (5 bases). The length of the CDR3 is 14 residues. Per the germline V gene, CDR1 is SEHNR and CDR2 is FQNEAQ (reference sequence). The V and J ends lost 4 bases and 7 bases respectively, with 11 bases between them. The CDR3 region is CASSSRGSNSPLHF. CDR3 nucleotides: TGTGCCAGCAGCTCAAGGGGAAGCAATTCACCCCTCCACTTT.